This T cell receptor (beta chain) came from a study of T-cell reconstitution after alpha-beta-depleted transplantation in children. This clonotype was counted only a few times. The CDR3 is made up of 17 amino acids. Per germline, CDR1 LNHDA and CDR2 SQIVND (reference sequence). V lost 6 bases to trimming and J lost 2 bases; unmatched junction nucleotides: 11. TCRbeta library preparation incorporated unique molecular identifiers. TCRdb re-called the PCR reads through MiXCR, storing one row per CDR3 protein. The table records almost 500,000 distinct CDR3 sequences, approximately 12% of them present only once.

The clonotype comes from a human donor who donated a stem cell graft to a child with combined immunodeficiency. The chain recombines TRBV19 with TRBJ2-3; TRBD2 aligns across 10 bases. The sequenced sample was PBMCs from the stem cell graft donor, obtained from the stem cell graft. Here the CDR3 DNA reads TGTGCCAGTAGCAGCCTGCTTAGCGGGGGGTTCACAGATACGCAGTATTTT. Protein: CASSSLLSGGFTDTQYF.